The 2 T cell receptor beta chains below come from one sample, sequenced in a study of cytomegalovirus exposure and HLA in healthy donors. PCR amplification relied on 60 Vbeta primers (plus 13 Jbeta primers). Here immunoSEQ multiplex PCR was the method, and the copy in TCRdb shows in-frame clones only, minus some. Among 150,000 to 200,000 clones, roughly 71% were seen once, and the ten largest hold 6% to 8%. What was sequenced was PBMCs. All receptors derive from a male donor in good health and CMV-seropositive.

V usage is TRBV7-2 and J usage is TRBJ2-5; TRBD2 matches 7 bases. The V gene's germline CDR1 is SGHTA and CDR2 FQGNSA. The ends lost 2 bases at V and 4 bases at J; junction bases unmatched: 4. This CDR3 comprises 14 residues. The CDR3, as DNA: TGTGCCAGCAGCTTACCGGGGGGAAGAGAGACCCAGTACTTC. Translation: CASSLPGGRETQYF.

The chain combines TRBV19 with TRBJ2-3, with 7 nucleotides matching TRBD2. The CDR3 covers 15 residues. The germline V gene encodes CDR1 LNHDA and CDR2 SQIVND (reference sequence). With 6 bases clipped from V and 4 bases from J, the junction kept 10 bases outside the gene matches. The CDR3 spells CASSKRDLRADTQYF. The CDR3 DNA reads as TGTGCCAGTAGCAAGCGGGACCTCAGAGCAGATACGCAGTATTTT.